The clone carrying this T cell receptor (beta chain) was found a few times. These data come from a study of T-cell reconstitution after alpha-beta-depleted transplantation in children. The CDR3 has 16 amino acids. Germline V gene sequence: CDR1 MGHRA, CDR2 YSYEKL. With 4 bases clipped from V and 2 bases from J, the junction kept 10 bases outside the gene matches. Preparing the TCRbeta library involved the use of unique molecular identifiers. TCRdb reprocessed the PCR reads via MiXCR and lists one record per CDR3 protein. This sample has 780,000 or so distinct CDR3 sequences, with around 15% found just once.

The receptor's source is a male patient between 5 and 17 years old who had a stem cell transplant for acute lymphoblastic leukemia, so the T cells may come from the graft donor. Sequences were derived from PBMCs, mostly from graft donor cells, sampled 360 days after TCRalphabeta/CD19-depleted stem cell transplant. J is TRBJ2-5 and V is TRBV4-1; 7 bases match TRBD1. The CDR3 DNA is TGCGCCAGCAGCCCCTACAGGGGACCCCCGCAAGAGACCCAGTACTTC. This encodes CASSPYRGPPQETQYF.